The present entry profiles one T cell receptor beta chain with its context. Germline V gene sequence: CDR1 MDHEN, CDR2 SYDVKM. Trimming cost V 5 bases and J 4 bases, with 9 bases left between them. The length of the CDR3 is 13 residues. This record belongs to a study of blood T cell repertoires in COVID-19. About the research overall: Before being deemed recovered, Cohort 3 donors had two negative PCRs, clearance, or symptom resolution. Sources were T cells, B-cell-depleted T cells, or PBMCs; the material itself was cDNA or gDNA.

Per the authors' pipeline: Reference gene primers were amplified, and this amplification served to estimate nucleated cell counts. Profiled with immunoSEQ multiplex PCR; TCRdb holds only in-frame clones, not every one. The DNA was the basis for D and trimming; V, J and clone size are from that table. The repertoire has 200,000 or so clones, about nine tenths of them found once; the top ten carry roughly 7.2%. Sequenced material: PBMCs or T cells enriched from blood (not recorded which). The sequence was collected from a man younger than 45 in a cohort exposed to, infected with or recovered from COVID-19 (not recorded which). The chain is built from TRBV28 and TRBJ1-5, with D unclear. The CDR3 loop is CASSRSRNQPQHF. Here the CDR3 DNA reads TGTGCCAGCAGTCGATCGAGGAATCAGCCCCAGCATTTT.